Listed below are T cell receptor beta chains from one sample, sequenced in a study of cytomegalovirus exposure and HLA in healthy donors. The table came from immunoSEQ multiplex PCR; TCRdb's copy has only in-frame clones and leaves some out. Among more than 95,000 clones listed, approximately 17% were seen once. Sequenced: PBMCs. The origin of the receptors is a female donor in good health and CMV-seropositive. CDR3s include the opening cysteine and the closing phenylalanine or tryptophan. A D gene is named only where the DNA matches it firmly. For some rows the clone size is stated as once, few or many, or as a class when expanded; others skip it.

DNA | CDR3 | size | V | length | D | J
TGTGCCAGCTCACATGGACAGGGCCCCTTCAACTATGGCTACACCTTC | CASSHGQGPFNYGYTF | . | TRBV18 | 16 | TRBD1 | TRBJ1-2
TGTGCCGCAAGACCAGGGATCTTATATCAGCCCCAGCATTTT | CAARPGILYQPQHF | . | TRBV28 | 14 | . | TRBJ1-5
TGTGCCAGCAGCGTAGGGGTAGCGGGGGGGCACACCGGGGAGCTGTTTTTT | CASSVGVAGGHTGELFF | few | TRBV9 | 17 | TRBD2 | TRBJ2-2
TGCGCCAGCAGCGAGGATGGGCAGGGGGATGGCTACACCTTC | CASSEDGQGDGYTF | few | TRBV5-1 | 14 | TRBD1 | TRBJ1-2
TGCGCCAGCAGCTTGGAGACAGGGGTTTATCAGCCCCAGCATTTT | CASSLETGVYQPQHF | few | TRBV5-1 | 15 | TRBD1 | TRBJ1-5
TGTGCCAGCAGCCAAGAGGAGGGTAGCGGACTTTACAATGAGCAGTTCTTC | CASSQEEGSGLYNEQFF | . | TRBV4-2 | 17 | . | TRBJ2-1
TGTGCCAGCAGTTTATCGTCGGTTTACAATGAGCAGTTCTTC | CASSLSSVYNEQFF | . | TRBV27 | 14 | . | TRBJ2-1
TGCGCCAGCAGCCAAGACTCTTCGAGCTCCTACAATGAGCAGTTCTTC | CASSQDSSSSYNEQFF | few | TRBV4-3 | 16 | . | TRBJ2-1
TGTGCCAGCAGTGGAGGACAGGGCGGCAATCAGCCCCAGCATTTT | CASSGGQGGNQPQHF | few | TRBV6-1 | 15 | TRBD1 | TRBJ1-5
TGTGCCAGCAGTTTATGGGCGGGGTACCAAGAGACCCAGTACTTC | CASSLWAGYQETQYF | few | TRBV27 | 15 | . | TRBJ2-5
TGTGCCAGCAGTGGGACAGGGGGCCGAGGAGAGACCCAGTACTTC | CASSGTGGRGETQYF | . | TRBV6-1 | 15 | TRBD1 | TRBJ2-5